This T cell receptor (beta chain) emerged from a study of OX40 agonist ivuxolimab in advanced cancers. At the level of the study: The patients' treatment was ivuxolimab, an agonistic anti-OX40 (CD134) antibody. Participants, roughly 81% male, averaged approximately 56 years of age, ranging from about 23 to 79.

Overall study findings and caveats: The specificity for antigen of the expanded peripheral T cells was not determined.

CDR3 length equals 14 residues. The V gene lost 7 bases and the J gene lost 4 bases, with 16 bases spanning the gap. CDR1 and CDR2 from the germline V gene are MDHEN and SYDVKM. Generated by immunoSEQ multiplex PCR, the TCRdb table keeps only in-frame clones and is missing some. The sample has about 45,000 clones, more than 80% seen once. With regard to this clone: What it binds is unknown.

The clonotype was recovered from an adult with an advanced solid tumor such as melanoma, head and neck, liver or kidney cancer. This rearrangement joins TRBV28 to TRBJ1-2; D unclear. Sample: CD4+ or CD8+ T cells sorted from blood, taken in a trial of the OX40 agonist ivuxolimab. Here the CDR3 DNA reads TGTGCCAGCACCCGCCCCACAGCGGTCTATGGCTACACCTTC. Translating gives CASTRPTAVYGYTF.